The 31 T cell receptor beta chains presented below share a single source sample, sequenced in a study of blood T cell repertoires in COVID-19. Only in-frame clones appear in the TCRdb table, and some are missing; sequencing was by immunoSEQ multiplex PCR. The data hold 150,000 to 250,000 clones, with about 93% observed a single time. Source material: peripheral blood. All receptors come from a young man with COVID-19, enrolled during active disease.

The chain couples TRBV5-4 to TRBJ1-2; 7 positions agree with TRBD1. Germline CDR1 is SGHNT and CDR2 is YYREEE (reference sequence). CDR3 length: 13 amino acids. Trimming cost V 4 bases and J 7 bases; bases outside gene matches: 7. The CDR3 bases are TGTGCCAGCAGCACGACAGGGCGACGTGGCTACACCTTC. It translates to CASSTTGRRGYTF.

The chain employs TRBV13 and TRBJ2-5; 7 nucleotides match TRBD2. Per the germline V gene, CDR1 is PRHDT and CDR2 is FYEKMQ (reference sequence). V gave up 5 bases and J gave up 2 bases; unmatched junction bases: 5. The CDR3 totals 14 residues. CDR3 amino acids: CASSRGGGQETQYF. The CDR3 DNA reads TGTGCCAGCAGCCGTGGGGGAGGGCAAGAGACCCAGTACTTC.

V is TRBV18 and J is TRBJ1-5, with 10 bases fitting TRBD1. The CDR3 length is 16 residues. Germline CDR1 and CDR2: KGHSH and LQKENI. V shed 2 bases, J shed 0 bases, and the junction held 1 base outside the gene matches. This chain's CDR3 is CASSPGTGASNQPQHF. The CDR3 DNA sequence: TGTGCCAGCTCACCAGGGACAGGGGCTAGCAATCAGCCCCAGCATTTT.

CDR3 amino acids: CASSAGPPGANVLTF. The CDR3 bases are TGTGCCAGCAGCGCGGGCCCGCCTGGGGCCAACGTCCTGACTTTC. The chain carries TRBV11-3 and TRBJ2-6, with D possibly matching TRBD2 (5 bases). This CDR3 has 15 amino acids. V lost 5 bases, J lost 2 bases, and 10 bases lay in between. CDR1 is SGHNT, CDR2 YENEEA, per germline.

The V gene is TRBV19, the J gene TRBJ2-1; D gene unclear. CDR3 length: 15 amino acids. V dropped 1 base and J dropped 3 bases, with 10 bases sitting between them. CDR1 LNHDA and CDR2 SQIVND come from the germline V gene (reference sequence). CDR3 sequence reads: CASSIVGGYYNEQFF. In DNA form, the CDR3 reads TGTGCCAGTAGTATAGTTGGCGGCTACTACAATGAGCAGTTCTTC.

The rearrangement uses TRBV18 and TRBJ1-6, with 7 bases lining up with TRBD1. Germline CDR1 KGHSH, CDR2 LQKENI. The trim removed 3 bases at V and 5 bases at J, leaving 7 bases unmatched. The CDR3 loop spans 16 amino acids. The CDR3 DNA sequence: TGTGCCAGCTCACCGGATCGACAGGGCCATAATTCACCCCTCCACTTT. Translated: CASSPDRQGHNSPLHF.

The chain uses TRBV11-2 and TRBJ2-1, with D tentatively TRBD1 (5 bases). This CDR3 spans 15 amino acids. CDR1 and CDR2 from the germline V gene are SGHAT and FQNNGV. With 2 bases removed from V and 9 bases from J, the gap between germline ends came to 17 bases. As DNA, the CDR3 is TGTGCCAGCAGCTTATGGCTAGACAGAATCGGTGAGCAGTTCTTC. The encoded protein is CASSLWLDRIGEQFF.

This rearrangement joins TRBV27 to TRBJ2-7, with D possibly TRBD1 on 6 matching bases. The CDR3 consists of 13 residues. CDR1 and CDR2 from the germline V gene are MNHEY and SMNVEV (reference sequence). Trimming removed 3 bases from V and 7 bases from J, with 13 bases in between. DNA for the CDR3: TGTGCCAGCAGTTTGGCAGGGGCTGGAGAGCAGTACTTC. It specifies CASSLAGAGEQYF.

The chain employs TRBV18 and TRBJ1-1, with TRBD1 identical over 7 bases. Losses at the gene ends were 4 bases for V and 6 bases for J; bases not matched to a gene: 2. Germline V gives CDR1 KGHSH, CDR2 LQKENI. The CDR3 extends over 12 amino acids. The CDR3 DNA is TGTGCCAGCTCACGGGACAGATCTGAAGCTTTCTTT. It codes for CASSRDRSEAFF.

The chain combines TRBV7-9 with TRBJ1-1; 8 bases are a match to TRBD1. This CDR3 is built from 14 residues. V shed 3 bases and J 4 bases; nucleotides not matched to a gene: 4. Germline loops: CDR1 SEHNR, CDR2 FQNEAQ (reference sequence). Written as DNA, the CDR3 is TGTGCCAGCAGCTTCGGACAGGGCGGCACTGAAGCTTTCTTT. Translated: CASSFGQGGTEAFF.

This chain uses TRBV6-1 with TRBJ2-7; D might be TRBD1 (6 bases). Germline-derived CDR1 and CDR2 are MNHNS and SASEGT. V lost 2 bases to trimming and J lost 5 bases, with 10 bases between them. This CDR3 is 13 amino acids long. CDR3 sequence: CASSETGSHEQYF. The CDR3 DNA is TGTGCCAGCAGTGAAACAGGGTCCCACGAGCAGTACTTC.

The genes are TRBV5-6 and TRBJ2-7; 8 positions match TRBD1. J was trimmed by 1 base and V by 0 bases; bases with no gene match: 0. Germline V lookup: CDR1 SGHDT, CDR2 YYEEEE. There are 14 residues in the CDR3. CDR3 coding DNA: TGTGCCAGCAGCTTGGGACAGGGGTCCTACGAGCAGTACTTC. Translated, it gives CASSLGQGSYEQYF.

J is TRBJ1-6 and V is TRBV14, with a possible D match to TRBD1 (6 bases). V dropped 4 bases and J dropped 10 bases, with 11 bases sitting between them. Germline CDR1 SGHDN, CDR2 FVKESK. The CDR3 has 13 amino acids. The CDR3 spells CASSRYRDSPLHF. The CDR3 region has the DNA TGTGCCAGCAGCCGCTACAGGGACTCACCCCTCCACTTT.

V usage is TRBV10-3 and J usage is TRBJ2-3; D is possibly TRBD2 (5 bases). Germline CDR1 ENHRY, CDR2 SYGVKD. The germline V and J ends were trimmed by 3 bases and 0 bases, with 16 bases remaining between them. This CDR3 spans 17 amino acids. The CDR3, as DNA: TGTGCCATCAGTGATCACAGCGGTACAACTAGCACAGATACGCAGTATTTT. It translates to CAISDHSGTTSTDTQYF.

This chain links TRBV6-1 with TRBJ1-1, with D perhaps TRBD1 (5 bases). Trimming left V 3 bases short and J 5 bases short, with 10 bases between. There are 13 residues in the CDR3. Per germline, CDR1 MNHNS and CDR2 SASEGT. CDR3 sequence: CASSDQGRTEAFF. In nucleotides, the CDR3 is TGTGCCAGCAGTGATCAGGGAAGGACTGAAGCTTTCTTT.

The J gene is TRBJ1-5, the V gene TRBV27; possibly TRBD1 for D (5 bases). V lost 6 bases and J 6 bases, leaving 15 bases between the germline ends. Germline CDR1 is MNHEY and CDR2 is SMNVEV (reference sequence). The CDR3 sequence is 14 residues long. CDR3 residues: CASREEVGGQPQHF. DNA of the CDR3: TGTGCCAGCAGAGAAGAGGTGGGGGGTCAGCCCCAGCATTTT.

The V gene is TRBV9, the J gene TRBJ2-1; perhaps TRBD1 as D (5 bases). Germline V gene data show CDR1 as SGDLS and CDR2 as YYNGEE. CDR3 length: 16 amino acids. Between the trimmed V and J ends, which lost 0 bases and 4 bases, there was a span of 14 bases. The CDR3 nucleotides read TGTGCCAGCAGCGTAGAAAGGGGCGAAGGTTACAATGAGCAGTTCTTC. As protein: CASSVERGEGYNEQFF.

For this clone: Additional DNA sequences in this sample encode the identical CDR3. The chain combines TRBV19 with TRBJ1-4; TRBD1 agrees at 8 bases. V was pared by 6 bases and J by 1 base, with 4 bases of the junction left unmatched. The germline V gene has CDR1 LNHDA and CDR2 SQIVND (reference sequence). This CDR3 comprises 15 residues. CDR3 protein: CASSETGVTNEKLFF. The CDR3 nucleotides are TGTGCCAGTAGCGAGACAGGGGTAACTAATGAAAAACTGTTTTTT.

This clone was seen a handful of times. The chain combines TRBV30 with TRBJ1-3, with 8 bases aligning to TRBD1. CDR3 length: 13 amino acids. V gave up 4 bases and J gave up 3 bases; unmatched junction bases: 2. The germline V gene has CDR1 GTSNPN and CDR2 SVGIG (reference sequence). CDR3 DNA: TGTGCCTGGACCAGGGGGCTTGGAAACACCATATATTTT. Its translation: CAWTRGLGNTIYF.

The rearrangement joins TRBV30 to TRBJ1-5; a possible D gene is TRBD1 (5 bases). V was shortened by 1 base and J by 0 bases, with 10 bases between the two germline ends. Germline CDR1 reads GTSNPN; CDR2 reads SVGIG (reference sequence). The CDR3 spans 15 residues. This CDR3 is CAWSAIGGSNQPQHF. In DNA form, the CDR3 reads TGTGCCTGGAGTGCCATCGGGGGTAGCAATCAGCCCCAGCATTTT.

The V gene is TRBV3-1 (or the pseudogene TRBV3-2), the J gene TRBJ1-4, with D perhaps TRBD1 (5 bases). The CDR3 has 14 amino acids. CDR1 is LGHDT, CDR2 YNNKEL, per germline (reference sequence). Trimming cost V 0 bases and J 7 bases, with 9 bases left between them. The CDR3: CASSQDQGGEKLFF. The DNA of the CDR3 is TGTGCCAGCAGCCAAGACCAGGGTGGTGAAAAACTGTTTTTT.

The chain uses TRBV7-9 and TRBJ2-7, with 7 positions matching TRBD2. The V segment lost 6 bases and the J segment 3 bases; nucleotides outside the gene matches: 8. Germline loops: CDR1 SEHNR, CDR2 FQNEAQ (reference sequence). The CDR3 has 14 amino acids. The CDR3 loop reads CASSSVGGSYEQYF. The CDR3 coding sequence is TGTGCCAGCAGTTCGGTGGGGGGGAGCTACGAGCAGTACTTC.

The J gene is TRBJ1-1, the V gene TRBV9, with TRBD1 matching 10 bases. The junction had 12 bases not matched to a gene; V was cut back by 4 bases and J by 3 bases. The CDR3 extends over 17 amino acids. Germline V gives CDR1 SGDLS, CDR2 YYNGEE. In DNA, the CDR3 is TGTGCCAGCAGCCTCACAGCCGGGACAGGGGACTACACTGAAGCTTTCTTT. Its protein is CASSLTAGTGDYTEAFF.

The chain is built from TRBV30 and TRBJ1-4; TRBD1 aligns across 7 bases. Germline CDR1 GTSNPN, CDR2 SVGIG (reference sequence). This CDR3 spans 14 amino acids. V lost 3 bases and J lost 3; bases outside the gene matches: 4. The CDR3: CAWRRGGSNEKLFF. The DNA of the CDR3 is TGTGCCTGGAGGCGAGGGGGCTCTAATGAAAAACTGTTTTTT.

The chain combines TRBV6-6 with TRBJ1-2; possibly TRBD1 for D (6 bases). Germline CDR1 is MNHNY and CDR2 is SVGAGI (reference sequence). Trimming shortened V by 6 bases and J by 6 bases, and 17 bases separated the two germline ends. This CDR3 has 14 residues. The CDR3 region is CASSTGRGINGYTF. The CDR3 bases are TGTGCCAGCAGCACGGGCAGGGGAATCAATGGCTACACCTTC.

As DNA, the CDR3 is TGTGCCAGCAGCTTAGACAGGGTCGATCAGCCCCAGCATTTT. Its translation: CASSLDRVDQPQHF. This chain links TRBV7-9 with TRBJ1-5, with D maybe TRBD1 (6 bases). The V end was cut by 1 base, the J end by 5 bases, with 9 bases between. This CDR3 region has 14 residues. Germline-derived CDR1 and CDR2 are SEHNR and FQNEAQ (reference sequence).

The V and J genes are TRBV7-3 and TRBJ2-1; TRBD2 agrees at 10 bases. From germline, CDR1 is SGHTA and CDR2 FQGTGA. The V and J ends lost 5 bases and 6 bases, in that order; junction bases with no gene match: 7. CDR3 length equals 15 residues. The CDR3 DNA is TGTGCCAGCAGCCCCGCCGGGACTAGCGTCAATGAGCAGTTCTTC. This gives the protein CASSPAGTSVNEQFF. The full variable domain, in which reference TRBV7-3 and TRBJ2-1 provide the parts outside the CDR3, is GAGVSQTPSNKVTEKGKYVELRCDPISGHTALYWYRQSLGQGPEFLIYFQGTGAADDSGLPNDRFFAVRPEGSVSTLKIQRTERGDSAVYLCASSPAGTSVNEQFFGPGTRLTVL.

The genes are TRBV6-5 and TRBJ2-3, with 7 positions matching TRBD2. Germline loops: CDR1 MNHEY, CDR2 SVGAGI. The CDR3 extends over 15 amino acids. J gave up 2 bases and V 2 bases, and 4 bases lay outside the gene matches. The CDR3 DNA is TGTGCCAGCAGTTACGAAGCGGGGACCACAGATACGCAGTATTTT. Protein: CASSYEAGTTDTQYF.

V usage is TRBV11-1 and J usage is TRBJ2-5; D may be TRBD2 (5 bases). Trimming removed 1 base from V and 2 bases from J, with 11 bases in between. The CDR3 spans 15 residues. The germline V gene has CDR1 SGHAT and CDR2 FQDESV (reference sequence). The CDR3 is CASSLGSPGQETQYF. CDR3 nucleotide sequence: TGTGCCAGCAGCTTAGGGAGTCCGGGACAAGAGACCCAGTACTTC.

V is TRBV6-5 and J is TRBJ1-3, with D unclear. The CDR3 consists of 11 residues. Trimming took 4 bases from V and 8 from J, leaving 6 bases between them. CDR1 MNHEY and CDR2 SVGAGI come from the germline V gene. The CDR3 region is CASSSRDTIYF. In DNA form, the CDR3 reads TGTGCCAGCAGTTCCCGAGACACCATATATTTT.

This rearrangement joins TRBV2 to TRBJ1-1, with D unclear. With 6 bases removed from V and 0 bases from J, the gap between germline ends came to 11 bases. CDR1 is SNHLY and CDR2 is FYNNEI in the germline V gene. The CDR3 loop spans 14 amino acids. CDR3 protein: CASRRPEVNTEAFF. Written as DNA, the CDR3 is TGTGCCAGCAGGCGACCGGAGGTGAACACTGAAGCTTTCTTT.